This T cell receptor beta chain derives from a study of molecular identifiers for immune sequencing clone quantification. Across the study: With replicates, the RNA of about 20,000 or 100,000 naive CD8 cells was split five ways and four were sequenced.

Preparation methods for the bulk TCR libraries were those previously described, with listed TCR primers. MiXCR, run by TCRdb on the PCR reads, gives a single entry per CDR3 protein. In the table there are about 100,000 distinct CDR3 sequences, 36% of which are singletons. Trimming left V 3 bases short and J 8 bases short, with 14 bases between. The length of the CDR3 is 13 residues. Germline V CDR1 and CDR2: DFQATT, SNEGSKA (reference sequence). J is TRBJ2-1 and V is TRBV20-1; D could derive from TRBD1 or TRBD2 (5 bases each). The receptor comes from a human donor in good health. Some libraries in this study had Jurkat cell RNA spiked in. Sequencing was performed on naive CD8+ T cells from blood, with Jurkat cell RNA spiked in. Subset specified: FACS-sorted CD8+CD4-CCR7+CD45RA+ naive T cells. The CDR3 DNA follows: TGCAGTGCTAGGGGGGTAGCCTTCTATGAGCAGTTCTTC. It codes for CSARGVAFYEQFF.